These 24 T cell receptor beta chains came from one sample sequenced in a study of T cells in Graves' hyperthyroidism and ophthalmopathy. TCR beta CDR3 regions were amplified from RNA. The TCR CDR3 first-round RT-PCR relied on the HTBI primer set. TCRdb called the multiplex PCR reads again in MiXCR, with one record for every CDR3 protein. Among more than 550,000 distinct CDR3 sequences listed, 45% were seen once. The sequencing input was peripheral blood or thyroid tissue (not recorded which). These TCRs come from an adult man with Graves' disease, either hyperthyroidism or ophthalmopathy (not recorded which).

This clonotype has only a few counts. V is TRBV6-6 and J is TRBJ2-2; the match to TRBD2 covers 7 bases. The germline gives CDR1 MNHNY, CDR2 SVGAGI (reference sequence). The trim removed 0 bases at V and 5 bases at J, leaving 6 bases unmatched. This CDR3 has 16 amino acids. This CDR3 reads CASSYSTGGGTGELFF. In nucleotides, the CDR3 is TGTGCCAGCAGTTACTCGACGGGGGGTGGGACCGGGGAGCTGTTTTTT.

The V call is TRBV24-1, the J call TRBJ1-5, with 8 bases lining up with TRBD1. The length of the CDR3 is 22 residues. Germline values: CDR1 KGHDR, CDR2 SFDVKD. The V gene end was trimmed by 0 bases and the J gene end by 1 base; junction bases not matched to a gene: 19. The CDR3 spells CATSDLRDSPRDRTNSNQPQHF. CDR3 DNA: TGTGCCACCAGTGATTTGAGGGATTCCCCCCGGGACAGGACGAACAGCAATCAGCCCCAGCATTTT.

The rearrangement links TRBV5-1 to TRBJ1-5, with D possibly being TRBD1 (5 bases). This CDR3 contains 14 residues. V shed 2 bases and J shed 7 bases, with 13 bases lying between them. Germline loops: CDR1 SGHRS, CDR2 YFSETQ. The CDR3, as DNA: TGCGCCAGCAGCTTCGGGGGGAAAGGACAGCCCCAGCATTTT. Its translation is CASSFGGKGQPQHF.

In this sample, this clonotype turned up many times. The chain uses TRBV10-2 and TRBJ1-1; possible D gene TRBD1, 6 bases. Germline V gene lookup returns CDR1 WSHSY and CDR2 SAAADI. The CDR3 runs 14 residues. V lost 8 bases and J lost 8, with 21 bases in between. CDR3 in amino acids: CASGRGGGRGEAFF. DNA of the CDR3: TGCGCCAGCGGGCGAGGGGGAGGTAGGGGGGAAGCTTTCTTT.

The V gene is TRBV4-2, the J gene TRBJ1-1, with TRBD1 matching over 7 bases. This CDR3 comprises 12 residues. V was pared by 6 bases and J by 7 bases, with 5 bases of the junction left unmatched. Germline assignment: CDR1 LGHNA and CDR2 YNFKEQ. In DNA form, the CDR3 reads TGTGCCAGCAGTGGGGGGACAGTTGAAGCTTTCTTT. Its protein product is CASSGGTVEAFF.

V usage is TRBV7-6 and J usage is TRBJ1-1; D is possibly TRBD1 (6 bases). The CDR3 spans 15 residues. The ends were cut back, 6 bases at V and 4 bases at J, with 18 bases in the middle. The germline V gene has CDR1 SGHVS and CDR2 FNYEAQ. The CDR3 DNA reads as TGTGCCAGCAGACCCTACCAGGGGATGGGCACTGAAGCTTTCTTT. It is translated as CASRPYQGMGTEAFF. Full variable domain (missing parts from reference TRBV7-6 and TRBJ1-1): GAGVSQSPRYKVTKRGQDVALRCDPISGHVSLYWYRQALGQGPEFLTYFNYEAQQDKSGLPNDRFSAERPEGSISTLTIQRTEQRDSAMYRCASRPYQGMGTEAFFGQGTRLTVV.

Worth noting for this clonotype: As the CDR3 is not closed by the conserved phenylalanine or tryptophan, this likely results from a read error. This CDR3 is CASVSGNTIYL. The DNA for the CDR3 is TGCGCCAGTGTTTCTGGAAACACCATATATCTT. The V and J genes are TRBV5-1 and TRBJ1-3; D is undetermined. The germline CDR1 and CDR2 sequences are SGHRS and YFSETQ. CDR3 size: 11 residues. V gave up 8 bases and J gave up 1 base, with 4 bases separating them.

This clonotype came up a few times. The chain carries TRBV6-5 and TRBJ1-1; D remains ambiguous. The CDR3 runs to 12 residues. The germline V gene has CDR1 MNHEY and CDR2 SVGAGI. V was pared by 1 base and J by 5 bases, with 5 bases between. CDR3 sequence (DNA): TGTGCCAGCAGTTACTTGCAGACTGAAGCTTTCTTT. It yields the protein CASSYLQTEAFF.

The genes are TRBV20-1 and TRBJ2-2; tentatively, D is TRBD2 (5 bases). The CDR3 is made up of 15 amino acids. The germline CDR1 and CDR2 sequences are DFQATT and SNEGSKA (reference sequence). V was pared by 2 bases and J by 3 bases, with 13 bases between. The CDR3 DNA sequence: TGCAGTGCTAGACGCCTAGCTCCAGACACCGGGGAGCTGTTTTTT. This translates into CSARRLAPDTGELFF.

Note on this clonotype: Its ends do not fully match the called genes, so a read error is possible. The chain is built from TRBV2 and TRBJ1-5; 8 positions agree with TRBD1. Germline V CDR1 and CDR2: SNHLY, FYNNEI. The CDR3 covers 14 residues. As DNA, the CDR3 is TGTGCCGGCAGTTCAGGGGGCCGGTTTCAGCCCCAGCATTTT. Its translation: CAGSSGGRFQPQHF.

Note on this clonotype: Since a much larger clone is just one base distant, this may be a read error. The J gene is TRBJ1-2, the V gene TRBV6-6, with D possibly being TRBD1 (5 bases). In germline, CDR1 is MNHNY, CDR2 SVGAGI (reference sequence). The germline V and J ends were trimmed by 5 bases and 2 bases, with 15 bases remaining between them. The CDR3 is 15 amino acids. The CDR3 DNA reads TGTGCCAGCAGTGATGGACAACAGCTAAACTATGGCTACACCTTC. It codes for CASSDGQQLNYGYTF.

This clonotype was observed at least ten times. This sequence joins TRBV11-2 and TRBJ1-4; no definite D call. This CDR3 has 15 residues. In germline, CDR1 is SGHAT, CDR2 FQNNGV. V was pared by 5 bases and J by 8 bases, with 18 bases between. CDR3 in amino acids: CASSPYPGRKEKLFF. DNA for the CDR3: TGTGCCAGCAGCCCATATCCTGGGAGGAAAGAAAAACTGTTTTTT.

V gene TRBV11-2 combines with J gene TRBJ2-7; TRBD2 might be the D (5 bases). CDR3 size: 17 residues. Germline CDR1 SGHAT, CDR2 FQNNGV. The V end lost 5 bases, the J end lost 1 base, and 21 bases lay between the germline ends. CDR3 sequence reads: CASSTEPPDGESYEQYF. For the CDR3, the DNA is TGTGCCAGCAGCACCGAACCTCCAGACGGGGAGTCCTACGAGCAGTACTTC.

V and J are TRBV11-2 and TRBJ2-5; 9 bases fit TRBD1. The ends lost 5 bases at V and 5 bases at J; junction bases unmatched: 12. Germline lookup yields CDR1 SGHAT and CDR2 FQNNGV. The CDR3 runs to 16 residues. The CDR3 protein is CASSKTGGIGSETQYF. In DNA form, the CDR3 reads TGTGCCAGCAGCAAAACAGGGGGCATAGGATCGGAGACCCAGTACTTC.

This clonotype was detected only a few times. CDR3 region: CASRPGTGANSGNTIYF. The CDR3 DNA sequence: TGTGCCAGCAGACCCGGGACAGGGGCTAACTCTGGAAACACCATATATTTT. The chain combines TRBV7-9 with TRBJ1-3, with 10 bases lining up with TRBD1. The germline V gene has CDR1 SEHNR and CDR2 FQNEAQ (reference sequence). Unmatched junction bases numbered 8, after V lost 6 bases and J lost 0 bases. The CDR3 loop spans 17 amino acids. The whole variable domain, filled in from reference TRBV7-9 and TRBJ1-3, reads DTGVSQNPRHKITKRGQNVTFRCDPISEHNRLYWYRQTLGQGPEFLTYFQNEAQLEKSRLLSDRFSAERPKGSFSTLEIQRTEQGDSAMYLCASRPGTGANSGNTIYFGEGSWLTVV.

This rearrangement joins TRBV13 to TRBJ1-5; D ambiguous. Germline CDR1 PRHDT, CDR2 FYEKMQ (reference sequence). The CDR3 runs 14 residues. The ends were cut back, 6 bases at V and 0 bases at J, with 9 bases in the middle. CDR3 region: CASRDGGSNQPQHF. In DNA form, the CDR3 reads TGTGCCAGCAGGGATGGCGGTAGCAATCAGCCCCAGCATTTT. Full variable domain (rest looked up from reference TRBV13 and TRBJ1-5): AAGVIQSPRHLIKEKRETATLKCYPIPRHDTVYWYQQGPGQDPQFLISFYEKMQSDKGSIPDRFSAQQFSDYHSELNMSSLELGDSALYFCASRDGGSNQPQHFGDGTRLSIL.

This clonotype was counted between two and nine times. The genes are TRBV2 and TRBJ1-6, with 8 bases that match TRBD1. The germline V gene has CDR1 SNHLY and CDR2 FYNNEI. Unmatched junction bases numbered 18, after V lost 4 bases and J lost 10 bases. This CDR3 region has 18 residues. CDR3 DNA: TGTGCCAGCAGTGGACCATGGACACTTGGACAGGGACCATCACCCCTCCACTTT. This gives the protein CASSGPWTLGQGPSPLHF. Based on the CDR3 plus reference TRBV2 and TRBJ1-6, the full variable domain is EPEVTQTPSHQVTQMGQEVILRCVPISNHLYFYWYRQILGQKVEFLVSFYNNEISEKSEIFDDQFSVERPDGSNFTLKIRSTKLEDSAMYFCASSGPWTLGQGPSPLHFGNGTRLTVT.

With regard to this clonotype: The junction and the germline gene differ at one end; a read error may be behind it. V and J are TRBV13 and TRBJ2-5; no clear D gene. Germline loops: CDR1 PRHDT, CDR2 FYEKMQ (reference sequence). The CDR3 runs 14 residues. This chain's CDR3 is CATSPTQYQETQYF. DNA of the CDR3: TGTGCCACCAGCCCTACCCAGTACCAAGAGACCCAGTACTTC.

The sample holds a few counts of this clonotype. The V gene is TRBV12-3 or TRBV12-4, the J gene TRBJ2-5; no reliable D call. CDR3 length: 14 amino acids. V dropped 3 bases and J dropped 1 base, with 9 bases sitting between them. The CDR3 bases are TGTGCCAGCAGTTTCCAGTACAGCCAAGAGACCCAGTACTTC. Translation: CASSFQYSQETQYF.

This clonotype came up a few times. The J gene is TRBJ1-6, the V gene TRBV19, with no clear D. The CDR3 has 16 amino acids. Trimming took 5 bases from V and 9 from J, leaving 20 bases between them. Germline CDR1 LNHDA, CDR2 SQIVND (reference sequence). CDR3 amino acids: CASSPAGPQRASPLHF. The CDR3 nucleotides are TGTGCCAGTAGTCCCGCCGGCCCCCAGAGGGCTTCACCCCTCCACTTT.

In this sample, this clonotype turned up many times. The J gene is TRBJ2-7, the V gene TRBV7-2; D unresolved. The V end lost 5 bases, the J end lost 2 bases, and 4 bases lay between the germline ends. CDR3 length: 11 amino acids. CDR1 and CDR2 (germline): SGHTA, FQGNSA. In nucleotides, the CDR3 is TGTGCCAGCAGCACCGCCTACGAGCAGTACTTC. It translates to CASSTAYEQYF.

As concerns this clonotype: A junction boundary mismatches the germline segment, possibly from a read error. This chain uses TRBV10-3 with TRBJ2-7; D uncertain. The CDR3 consists of 15 residues. Germline values: CDR1 ENHRY, CDR2 SYGVKD. CDR3 sequence: CASSYPKGQSYEQYF. For the CDR3, the DNA is TGTGCCAGCAGTTACCCCAAAGGGCAGAGCTACGAGCAGTACTTC.

V and J are TRBV7-9 and TRBJ1-1; no clear D. CDR3 length: 15 amino acids. V was cut by 3 bases and J by 4 bases, with 15 bases left in between. Germline CDR1 SEHNR, CDR2 FQNEAQ (reference sequence). CDR3 residues: CASSFSGGEGTEAFF. DNA of the CDR3: TGTGCCAGCAGCTTCTCAGGAGGTGAAGGCACTGAAGCTTTCTTT.

Comment on this clonotype: A read error may account for a junction end that differs from germline. This chain links TRBV7-2 with TRBJ2-5; the D gene is possibly TRBD1 (6 bases). The CDR3 consists of 14 residues. The germline V gene has CDR1 SGHTA and CDR2 FQGNSA. CDR3: CASGLGAYQETQYF. CDR3 DNA: TGTGCCAGCGGCTTGGGGGCGTACCAAGAGACCCAGTACTTC. Full variable domain (outside the CDR3, taken from reference TRBV7-2 and TRBJ2-5): GAGVSQSPSNKVTEKGKDVELRCDPISGHTALYWYRQSLGQGLEFLIYFQGNSAPDKSGLPSDRFSAERTGGSVSTLTIQRTQQEDSAVYLCASGLGAYQETQYFGPGTRLLVL.